A selection of T cell receptor beta chains follows, all from one sample in a study of shared clonotypes between healthy human individuals. Some clones are missing from TCRdb's copy, which holds only in-frame ones; the method was immunoSEQ multiplex PCR. This table has about 2.3 million clones, 85% to 95% appearing once. Sample: naive CD4+ T cells from PBMCs. The receptors were sampled from a man between 18 and 35 years old in good health. Some clones in this sample may be carry-over from other donors' samples. CDR3s include the opening cysteine and the closing phenylalanine or tryptophan. Fields, in order: J gene, V gene, D gene, clone size, CDR3 DNA, CDR3 protein. A D gene is named only where the DNA matches it firmly. The listing skips clone size in some rows; elsewhere it reads once, few, many or a size class.

TRBJ1-1 TRBV29-1 NA NA TGCAGCGTTGAGGGGATTTGGACTGAAGCTTTCTTT CSVEGIWTEAFF
TRBJ2-2 TRBV28 NA NA TGTGCCAGCAGTTCGACGGGACCTTCGAACACCGGGGAGCTGTTTTTT CASSSTGPSNTGELFF
TRBJ1-3 TRBV30 NA NA TGTGCCTGGAGCCAAATCTCTGGAAACACCATATATTTT CAWSQISGNTIYF
TRBJ2-7 TRBV5-1 TRBD2 NA TGCGCCAGCAGCTTCCTTGCGGGGGTCTCGTCCGAGCAGTACTTC CASSFLAGVSSEQYF
TRBJ1-1 TRBV6-6 TRBD1 NA TGTGCCAGCAGTTACAAACCGGGACAGGGGAACACTGAAGCTTTCTTT CASSYKPGQGNTEAFF
TRBJ2-3 TRBV5-4 TRBD2 NA TGTGCCAGCAGCGGGATCTTAGAGCGGGCGGGAGGGCCAGATACGCAGTATTTT CASSGILERAGGPDTQYF
TRBJ1-2 TRBV6-1 NA NA TGTGCCAGCAGCCAGGGGCGCTACTATGGCTACACCTTC CASSQGRYYGYTF
TRBJ2-5 TRBV28 TRBD2 NA TGTGCCAGCAGCAGACTAGCGGGGTCTCCGGAGGGCCTCAAGACCCAGTACTTC CASSRLAGSPEGLKTQYF
TRBJ2-5 TRBV11-2 TRBD2 NA TGTGCCAGCAGCTTCCTAGCGGGGGAGACCCAGTACTTC CASSFLAGETQYF
TRBJ1-5 TRBV6-5 NA NA TGTGCCAGCAGTGATGGGCAGCCCCAGCATTTT CASSDGQPQHF
TRBJ2-7 TRBV18 NA few TGTGCCAGCTCACCTTTGGCAGGGACCTACGAGCAGTACTTC CASSPLAGTYEQYF
TRBJ2-1 TRBV9 TRBD1 NA TGTGCCAGCAGCCTGACCGGGACAGGGCTTTACAATGAGCAGTTCTTC CASSLTGTGLYNEQFF
TRBJ2-7 TRBV20-1 NA NA TGCAGTGCGGTTACCCTCGAGCAGTACTTC CSAVTLEQYF
TRBJ2-1 TRBV18 NA NA TGTGCCAGCTCTCGACGTTCCGCGACTAACTACAATGAGCAGTTCTTC CASSRRSATNYNEQFF
TRBJ1-5 TRBV28 TRBD1 NA TGTGCCAGCAGTTCACCAACCTCGGACAGGGGATATCAGCCCCAGCATTTT CASSSPTSDRGYQPQHF
TRBJ2-1 TRBV5-1 NA NA TGCGCCAGCAGCCTGACGGATTACAATGAGCAGTTCTTC CASSLTDYNEQFF
TRBJ2-1 TRBV7-8 TRBD2 NA TGTGCCAGCAATGGAGGACTAGCGGATTACAATGAGCAGTTCTTC CASNGGLADYNEQFF
TRBJ2-1 TRBV7-8 TRBD2 NA TGTGCCAGCAGCTTCCTAGGACTAGCGGGGTACAATGAGCAGTTCTTC CASSFLGLAGYNEQFF
TRBJ2-5 TRBV5-1 NA NA TGCGCCAGCAGCACCCAACCGGGACTCGAAGAGACCCAGTACTTC CASSTQPGLEETQYF
TRBJ1-5 TRBV28 NA NA TGTGCCAGCAGTTTTATCAGGGGTGGCAATCAGCCCCAGCATTTT CASSFIRGGNQPQHF
TRBJ2-7 TRBV5-1 TRBD1 NA TGCGCCAGCAGCCCCCGACAGGGAATGAGCTCCTACGAGCAGTACTTC CASSPRQGMSSYEQYF
TRBJ2-1 TRBV29-1 NA NA TGCAGCGTTCAGGGGGGTTTCAATGAGCAGTTCTTC CSVQGGFNEQFF
TRBJ2-1 TRBV10-3 NA NA TGTGCCATCAGTGCATCAGGACCCTACAATGAGCAGTTCTTC CAISASGPYNEQFF
TRBJ2-3 TRBV2 NA once TGTGCCAGCGGGTTTCGGGGCACAGATACGCAGTATTTT CASGFRGTDTQYF
TRBJ2-1 TRBV19 TRBD1 NA TGTGCCAGTAGTCCGACGACAGGGTTGAGGCAGTTCTTC CASSPTTGLRQFF
TRBJ1-2 TRBV27 TRBD1 NA TGTGCCACCGCGATACAGGGGGACTATGGCTACACCTTC CATAIQGDYGYTF
TRBJ1-2 TRBV28 NA NA TGTGCCAGCAGTTTGCCAGGGGCAGCAAAAGTGAAGTATGGCTACACCTTC CASSLPGAAKVKYGYTF
TRBJ1-2 TRBV30 TRBD1 few TGTGCCTGGACTAGGGACAGACTTGGCTACACCTTC CAWTRDRLGYTF
TRBJ2-5 TRBV7-9 NA NA TGTGCCAGCAGCCGAAGGGAAGAGACCCAGTACTTC CASSRREETQYF
TRBJ1-1 TRBV28 NA NA TGTGCCAGCAGTTTATGGTGGCAGGAGAACACTGAAGCTTTCTTT CASSLWWQENTEAFF
TRBJ2-5 TRBV7-9 NA NA TGTGCCAGCAGCCAACGACAGGGTTCGGGAGGTGACCAAGAGACCCAGTACTTC CASSQRQGSGGDQETQYF